Included here is one TCR beta chain sequence, with context. Assay: immunoSEQ multiplex PCR; the TCRdb copy retains only in-frame clones and omits some. The sample has roughly 72,000 clones; roughly 90% are singletons. The sample is drawn from a study of T cell changes during pregnancy in multiple sclerosis. V lost 6 bases and J 4 bases, leaving 21 bases between the germline ends. Germline V gives CDR1 LNHDA, CDR2 SQIVND (reference sequence). The CDR3 is 16 residues long. The specimen comprised peripheral blood, sampled in the first trimester of pregnancy. V gene TRBV19 combines with J gene TRBJ1-1, with D perhaps TRBD1 (6 bases). This receptor was identified in a female donor in good health, enrolled as a control in a pregnancy study. Here the CDR3 reads CASRSGPGQVPTEAFF. The DNA for the CDR3 is TGTGCCAGTAGATCCGGACCGGGACAAGTCCCCACTGAAGCTTTCTTT.